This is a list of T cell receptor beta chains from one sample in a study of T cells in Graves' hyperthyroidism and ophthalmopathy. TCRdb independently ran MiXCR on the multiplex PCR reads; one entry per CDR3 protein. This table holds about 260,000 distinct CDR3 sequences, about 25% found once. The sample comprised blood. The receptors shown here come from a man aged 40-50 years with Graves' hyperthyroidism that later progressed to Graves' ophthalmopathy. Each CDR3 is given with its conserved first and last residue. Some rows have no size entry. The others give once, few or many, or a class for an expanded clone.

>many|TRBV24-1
CATSDPDSMVGDTGELFF
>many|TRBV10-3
CAISEFRDNQPQHF
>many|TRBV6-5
CASSFDGLASNTGELFF
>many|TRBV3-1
CASSPSRSVTEAFF
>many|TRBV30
CAWRSPGTGDEQYF
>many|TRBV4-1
CASSQSVGSFNTEAFF
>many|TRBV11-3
CASSYRRSGNTIYF
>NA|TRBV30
CAWRRLAGETQYF
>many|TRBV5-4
CASRTDRNYGYTF
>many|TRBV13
CASSFPGFTEAFF
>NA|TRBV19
CASSGLGVHEQYF
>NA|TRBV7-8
CASSADRGSWTEAFF
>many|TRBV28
CASSPLGRNQETQYF
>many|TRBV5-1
CASSSGTSGTGEQYF
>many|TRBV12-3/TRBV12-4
CASSLAQGASGANVLTF
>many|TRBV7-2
CASSLGQFTGELFF
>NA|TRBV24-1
CATSDFQGLAGGSETQYF
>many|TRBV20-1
CSARDGERDEQYF
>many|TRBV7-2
CASSRSGPLNEQYF
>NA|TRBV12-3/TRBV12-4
CASRPTGSTEAFF
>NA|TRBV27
CASSFGRAGNYGYTF
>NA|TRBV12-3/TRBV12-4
CASSLAGGPNQPQHF
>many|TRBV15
CATSRDIGTGVYEQYF
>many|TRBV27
CASSLKRGSQPQHF
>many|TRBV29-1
CSAQGAQNTEAFF
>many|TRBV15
CATSRDGGIQETQYF
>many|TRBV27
CASSLSLGVAAFF
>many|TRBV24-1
CATSDLPHRRAQNTEAFF
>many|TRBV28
CASSPVSDSGANVLTF
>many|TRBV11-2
CASSLERVRNTIYF
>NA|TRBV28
CASKGSRVLPEQYF
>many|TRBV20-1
CSAADGNTEAFF